The 26 T cell receptor beta chains below come from one sample, sequenced in a study of CD4 T cells in relation to SARS-CoV-2 and coronaviruses. Generated by immunoSEQ multiplex PCR, the TCRdb table keeps only in-frame clones and is missing some. The sample has approximately 39,000 clones; over 70% are singletons. These receptors' targets are unknown. Input material: memory CD4+ T cells from PBMCs, cultured in vitro. The receptor set was obtained from an adult with COVID-19.

This clone showed up just once. V is TRBV5-5 and J is TRBJ2-7; a weak D match, TRBD2 (7 bases). V lost 0 bases and J lost 4, with 14 bases in between. There are 15 residues in the CDR3. CDR1 and CDR2 from the germline V gene are SGHKS and YYEKEE (reference sequence). The CDR3 region has the DNA TGTGCCAGCAGCTTGGGGGGGGGACATCCTTACGAGCAGTACTTC. Its protein product is CASSLGGGHPYEQYF.

This chain joins TRBV5-1 and TRBJ2-1; D is possibly TRBD2 (6 bases). V was clipped by 5 bases and J by 3 bases, with 12 bases between them. In germline, CDR1 is SGHRS, CDR2 YFSETQ. The CDR3 has 14 amino acids. CDR3 loop: CASREPGGYNEQFF. CDR3 bases: TGCGCCAGCAGAGAGCCCGGGGGCTACAATGAGCAGTTCTTC.

The chain joins TRBV29-1 to TRBJ2-1, with TRBD1 as a possible D gene (5 bases). The CDR3 sequence is 13 residues long. Germline V gene lookup returns CDR1 SQVTM and CDR2 ANQGSEA. Trimming removed 4 bases at V and 4 bases at J, with 11 bases between. The CDR3 sequence is CSVGGDMYNEQFF. The CDR3 DNA follows: TGCAGCGTTGGGGGCGACATGTACAATGAGCAGTTCTTC.

The chain recombines TRBV20-1 with TRBJ2-7; possible D gene TRBD1, 6 bases. CDR1 is DFQATT and CDR2 is SNEGSKA in the germline V gene (reference sequence). There are 14 residues in the CDR3. The V gene lost 3 bases and the J gene lost 0 bases, with 12 bases spanning the gap. CDR3 in DNA: TGCAGTGCTAGTGAGCAGGGGTTCTCCTACGAGCAGTACTTC. This codes for CSASEQGFSYEQYF.

The chain carries TRBV9 and TRBJ1-3, with D possibly matching TRBD1 (6 bases). CDR1 and CDR2 (germline): SGDLS, YYNGEE. The V gene lost 2 bases and the J gene lost 0 bases, with 9 bases spanning the gap. CDR3 size: 15 residues. The CDR3 protein is CASSVGGASGNTIYF. DNA for the CDR3: TGTGCCAGCAGCGTTGGGGGCGCCTCTGGAAACACCATATATTTT.

The chain combines TRBV28 with TRBJ2-5, with D uncertain. Germline CDR1 MDHEN, CDR2 SYDVKM. The CDR3 totals 16 residues. Deletions cut 4 bases from V and 7 bases from J, with 22 bases between. CDR3: CASSSNDLGPKWTQYF. CDR3 nucleotides: TGTGCCAGCAGTTCGAATGACCTTGGACCCAAGTGGACCCAGTACTTC.

The chain links TRBV19 to TRBJ1-4, with TRBD1 matching 10 bases. The length of the CDR3 is 17 residues. V was pared by 7 bases and J by 0 bases, with 8 bases of the junction left unmatched. The germline CDR1 and CDR2 sequences are LNHDA and SQIVND (reference sequence). The CDR3 DNA follows: TGTGCCAGTACTCCGGGACAGGGGTTTACAACTAATGAAAAACTGTTTTTT. This translates into CASTPGQGFTTNEKLFF.

The chain links TRBV4-1 to TRBJ2-6; D may be TRBD1 (6 bases). CDR3 size: 17 residues. CDR1 is MGHRA, CDR2 YSYEKL, per germline. V was clipped by 0 bases and J by 1 base, with 10 bases between them. The CDR3 is CASSQEPQGSGANVLTF. CDR3 coding DNA: TGCGCCAGCAGCCAAGAACCCCAGGGGTCTGGGGCCAACGTCCTGACTTTC.

This chain links TRBV6-5 with TRBJ2-1; the D is unclear. Trimming shortened V by 8 bases and J by 0 bases, and 11 bases separated the two germline ends. This CDR3 has 14 residues. CDR1 is MNHEY, CDR2 SVGAGI, per germline. The chain's CDR3 is CASSDPSSYNEQFF. The CDR3 DNA is TGTGCCAGCTCAGACCCGAGCTCCTACAATGAGCAGTTCTTC.

The genes are TRBV29-1 and TRBJ2-3; 8 bases line up with TRBD1. The V segment lost 3 bases and the J segment 4 bases; nucleotides outside the gene matches: 9. The CDR3 loop spans 15 amino acids. CDR1 is SQVTM and CDR2 is ANQGSEA in the germline V gene. CDR3 amino acids: CSVEKRWTGSDTQYF. The CDR3 DNA follows: TGCAGCGTTGAGAAGCGCTGGACAGGGTCAGATACGCAGTATTTT.

The chain is built from TRBV9 and TRBJ2-7; 7 nucleotides align to TRBD1. The CDR3 sequence is 15 residues long. Germline values: CDR1 SGDLS, CDR2 YYNGEE. V trimming: 0 bases; J trimming: 6 bases; junction bases outside the gene matches: 9. The DNA for the CDR3 is TGTGCCAGCAGCGTAGGGATGACAGGGAAGACCGAGCAGTACTTC. Translated: CASSVGMTGKTEQYF.

The V and J genes are TRBV19 and TRBJ2-7; D is ambiguous. Germline V gives CDR1 LNHDA, CDR2 SQIVND (reference sequence). V shed 5 bases and J shed 2 bases, with 10 bases lying between them. The CDR3 consists of 13 residues. The CDR3 loop is CASSAALAYEQYF. For the CDR3, the DNA is TGTGCCAGTAGTGCGGCTCTGGCCTACGAGCAGTACTTC.

This rearrangement joins TRBV3-1 (or the pseudogene TRBV3-2) to TRBJ2-5; D remains unclear. This CDR3 contains 11 residues. Trimming took off 4 bases at V and 3 bases at J, with 3 bases between the two ends. In germline, CDR1 is LGHDT, CDR2 YNNKEL (reference sequence). CDR3 amino acids: CASSLKETQYF. The CDR3 bases are TGTGCCAGCAGCCTAAAAGAGACCCAGTACTTC.

The chain joins TRBV10-3 to TRBJ1-2; 7 bases align to TRBD1. V was clipped by 0 bases and J by 4 bases; unmatched bases: 5. Germline lookup yields CDR1 ENHRY and CDR2 SYGVKD. The CDR3 consists of 15 residues. CDR3 loop: CAISESGQASYGYTF. In DNA, the CDR3 is TGTGCCATCAGTGAGTCTGGACAGGCCTCCTATGGCTACACCTTC.

There are a few counts of this clone. The chain joins TRBV30 to TRBJ1-1; 11 positions agree with TRBD1. V lost 4 bases and J lost 7; bases outside the gene matches: 14. The CDR3 sequence is 16 residues long. CDR1 is GTSNPN and CDR2 is SVGIG in the germline V gene (reference sequence). The CDR3 sequence is CAWMNYGTGGSDEAFF. In DNA form, the CDR3 reads TGTGCCTGGATGAACTATGGGACAGGGGGATCTGATGAAGCTTTCTTT.

The CDR3 nucleotides read TGTGCCAGCAGCCCGGGGCGTCCGGACAATGAGCAGTTCTTC. Translating it yields CASSPGRPDNEQFF. This sequence joins TRBV9 and TRBJ2-1, with D perhaps being TRBD1 or TRBD2 (5 bases each). V lost 4 bases and J 5 bases, leaving 13 bases between the germline ends. Per the germline V gene, CDR1 is SGDLS and CDR2 is YYNGEE. The CDR3 extends over 14 amino acids.

The rearrangement joins TRBV3-1 (or the pseudogene TRBV3-2) to TRBJ2-1; 15 bases line up with TRBD2. The germline gives CDR1 LGHDT, CDR2 YNNKEL (reference sequence). This CDR3 is 20 amino acids long. V was clipped by 4 bases and J by 2 bases; unmatched bases: 12. Here the CDR3 DNA reads TGTGCCAGCAGCCCGCCCCCGGGACTAGCGGGAGGAGGGACCTACAATGAGCAGTTCTTC. Its protein product is CASSPPPGLAGGGTYNEQFF.

V and J are TRBV18 and TRBJ1-5; 8 nucleotides align to TRBD1. The CDR3 totals 14 residues. The germline gives CDR1 KGHSH, CDR2 LQKENI. V was pared by 3 bases and J by 4 bases, with 2 bases of the junction left unmatched. Written as DNA, the CDR3 is TGTGCCAGCTCACCTCAGGGGGCGAATCAGCCCCAGCATTTT. Amino acids: CASSPQGANQPQHF. Together with reference TRBV18 and TRBJ1-5, the CDR3 gives the full variable domain: NAGVMQNPRHLVRRRGQEARLRCSPMKGHSHVYWYRQLPEEGLKFMVYLQKENIIDESGMPKERFSAEFPKEGPSILRIQQVVRGDSAAYFCASSPQGANQPQHFGDGTRLSIL.

The genes are TRBV7-2 and TRBJ2-1, with 10 bases lining up with TRBD2. The CDR3 consists of 16 residues. Looked up from germline, CDR1 is SGHTA and CDR2 is FQGNSA. With V trimmed by 5 bases and J by 7 bases, 11 bases remained unmatched. The chain's CDR3 is CASSLKIAGGLNEQFF. Here the CDR3 DNA reads TGTGCCAGCAGCCTAAAGATAGCGGGAGGTCTGAATGAGCAGTTCTTC.

The gene calls are TRBV7-4 and TRBJ2-5; no definite D call. Looked up from germline, CDR1 is SGHVT and CDR2 is SQSDAQ. The V end lost 5 bases, the J end lost 6 bases, and 7 bases lay between the germline ends. The CDR3 is 11 amino acids. The CDR3 bases are TGTGCCAGCAGCCTAATTAAGACCCAGTACTTC. Its translation is CASSLIKTQYF.

This chain's CDR3 is CASSSQTGRQGGAQYF. The CDR3 DNA is TGTGCCAGCAGCTCGCAGACAGGGAGACAAGGGGGGGCGCAGTATTTT. This rearrangement joins TRBV7-2 to TRBJ2-3; D assignment may be TRBD1 or TRBD2 (7 bases each). The V and J ends lost 4 bases and 10 bases respectively, with 24 bases between them. Germline assignment: CDR1 SGHTA and CDR2 FQGNSA. CDR3 length: 16 residues.

V gene TRBV7-3 combines with J gene TRBJ1-4, with D possibly TRBD1 on 6 matching bases. Germline assignment: CDR1 SGHTA and CDR2 FQGTGA. V shed 0 bases and J shed 7 bases, with 21 bases lying between them. The CDR3 totals 18 residues. CDR3 residues: CASSLTPNREVVGEKLFF. The DNA for the CDR3 is TGTGCCAGCAGCTTAACGCCGAACAGGGAAGTTGTTGGTGAAAAACTGTTTTTT.

The chain couples TRBV28 to TRBJ1-5; D gene uncertain. This CDR3 spans 16 amino acids. With 6 bases removed from V and 7 bases from J, the gap between germline ends came to 22 bases. The V gene's germline CDR1 is MDHEN and CDR2 SYDVKM. The chain's CDR3 is CASSQSGWWGGQPQHF. The DNA for the CDR3 is TGTGCCAGCAGCCAATCCGGATGGTGGGGAGGGCAGCCCCAGCATTTT.

The sample holds a few counts of this clone. The chain joins TRBV28 to TRBJ2-2; 8 bases fit TRBD1. Germline CDR1 and CDR2: MDHEN and SYDVKM. The CDR3 extends over 14 amino acids. V was pared by 10 bases and J by 6 bases, with 10 bases of the junction left unmatched. CDR3 sequence reads: CATTTTDRAGELFF. The CDR3 nucleotides read TGTGCCACCACAACCACGGACAGGGCCGGGGAGCTGTTTTTT.

This chain links TRBV15 with TRBJ2-2, with 7 bases that match TRBD1. The germline V gene has CDR1 LNHNV and CDR2 YYDKDF (reference sequence). Germline trimming cut 6 bases from V and 5 bases from J; bases unmatched to any gene: 9. The CDR3 loop spans 15 amino acids. The CDR3 protein is CATRESDRDTGELFF. For the CDR3, the DNA is TGTGCCACCAGGGAATCTGACAGGGATACCGGGGAGCTGTTTTTT.

This chain connects TRBV5-1 to TRBJ2-6; 7 positions match TRBD1. Germline assignment: CDR1 SGHRS and CDR2 YFSETQ. The CDR3 contains 15 residues. J gave up 0 bases and V 8 bases, and 5 bases lay outside the gene matches. The CDR3 sequence is CASYTGVSGANVLTF. The CDR3 DNA reads TGCGCCAGTTACACAGGGGTCTCTGGGGCCAACGTCCTGACTTTC.